Below are 12 T cell receptor beta chains sequenced from a single sample in a study of naive and memory T cell subsets. Overall study results and limits: Naive repertoires, especially CD8, held a few larger clonotypes, possibly memory cells re-expressing CD45RA.

Their specific antigens are unknown. Two oligonucleotides, mixed equimolar, formed the beta constant-region primer covering TRBC1 and TRBC2. Ligated cDNA was amplified by four rounds of PCR with nested alpha and beta constant-region primers and SP2. TCRdb re-called the UMI-ligation and nested PCR reads through MiXCR, storing one row per CDR3 protein. The sample has about 90,000 distinct CDR3 sequences; around 10% are singletons. Sequencing was carried out using naive CD4+ T cells from blood. The receptors shown here come from a human donor in good health.

This chain links TRBV7-2 with TRBJ2-5, with 8 bases that match TRBD2. V was pared by 5 bases and J by 5 bases, with 16 bases of the junction left unmatched. The germline V gene has CDR1 SGHTA and CDR2 FQGNSA. The CDR3 runs 17 residues. CDR3 in DNA: TGTGCCAGCAGCCTCCCGACTAGCGCTCGGGGGGCGGAGACCCAGTACTTC. It codes for CASSLPTSARGAETQYF.

This clonotype turned up a few times. The rearrangement links TRBV29-1 to TRBJ1-2, with D uncertain. Trimming took 8 bases from V and 5 from J, leaving 15 bases between them. Germline V gives CDR1 SQVTM, CDR2 ANQGSEA. The CDR3 covers 12 residues. Here the CDR3 reads CSLPPALYGYTF. CDR3 nucleotide sequence: TGCAGCCTTCCCCCCGCCCTATATGGCTACACCTTC.

Many counts were recorded for this clonotype. This sequence joins TRBV20-1 and TRBJ2-1, with 7 bases identical to TRBD2. The CDR3 is 12 amino acids. Losses at the gene ends were 4 bases for V and 8 bases for J; bases not matched to a gene: 5. Per the germline V gene, CDR1 is DFQATT and CDR2 is SNEGSKA (reference sequence). CDR3 amino acids: CSANDGRYEQFF. CDR3 in DNA: TGCAGTGCTAACGACGGGAGGTATGAGCAGTTCTTC.

The V and J genes are TRBV20-1 and TRBJ1-2; TRBD1 aligns across 7 bases. In germline, CDR1 is DFQATT, CDR2 SNEGSKA (reference sequence). V was pared by 0 bases and J by 8 bases, with 12 bases of the junction left unmatched. This CDR3 contains 15 residues. CDR3 sequence: CSARDRRDSGGGYTF. Here the CDR3 DNA reads TGCAGTGCTAGAGATCGGAGGGACAGTGGGGGCGGCTACACCTTC.

The table lists this clonotype with many counts. This rearrangement joins TRBV20-1 to TRBJ1-1; D not resolved. Germline CDR1 reads DFQATT; CDR2 reads SNEGSKA (reference sequence). V lost 3 bases to trimming and J lost 1 base, with 12 bases between them. This CDR3 spans 14 amino acids. CDR3 protein: CSARHSSRNTEAFF. In nucleotides, the CDR3 is TGCAGTGCTAGGCACAGTTCGCGGAACACTGAAGCTTTCTTT.

The chain recombines TRBV12-3 or TRBV12-4 with TRBJ2-1; 10 bases map to TRBD2. Trimming at V came to 6 bases and at J to 4 bases, leaving 6 bases not matched to a gene. The CDR3 runs 15 residues. CDR3 protein: CASRYSGGSYNEQFF. CDR3 sequence (DNA): TGTGCCAGCAGGTATAGCGGGGGGTCTTACAATGAGCAGTTCTTC.

This clonotype turned up a few times. V usage is TRBV7-2 and J usage is TRBJ2-7, with TRBD2 identical over 8 bases. CDR1 SGHTA and CDR2 FQGNSA come from the germline V gene. Losses at the gene ends were 4 bases for V and 4 bases for J; bases not matched to a gene: 15. The CDR3 is made up of 17 amino acids. DNA for the CDR3: TGTGCCAGCAGCTATAGACTAGCGTTCCAATCGATTTACGAGCAGTACTTC. It specifies CASSYRLAFQSIYEQYF.

This CDR3 is CASSIQQIRNEQYF. CDR3 DNA sequence: TGTGCCAGCAGTATCCAACAAATAAGGAACGAGCAGTACTTC. The chain links TRBV12-3 or TRBV12-4 to TRBJ2-7, with D unresolved. The CDR3 totals 14 residues. V was shortened by 5 bases and J by 5 bases, with 16 bases between the two germline ends.

This clonotype was observed many times. The chain has TRBV20-1 and TRBJ1-5, with no clear D. The V end was cut by 6 bases, the J end by 1 base, with 13 bases between. The CDR3 sequence is 14 residues long. Germline V gene lookup returns CDR1 DFQATT and CDR2 SNEGSKA (reference sequence). DNA of the CDR3: TGCAGTGCCACACCAACCAACAGCAATCAGCCCCAGCATTTT. It specifies CSATPTNSNQPQHF.

The sample holds many counts of this clonotype. The chain recombines TRBV20-1 with TRBJ2-1; 8 positions match TRBD2. Trimming cost V 6 bases and J 4 bases; bases outside gene matches: 8. The CDR3 length is 14 residues. The germline CDR1 and CDR2 sequences are DFQATT and SNEGSKA (reference sequence). CDR3 bases: TGCAGTGCCAGACCTAGCGGGCGTTACAATGAGCAGTTCTTC. Its translation: CSARPSGRYNEQFF.

This sequence joins TRBV20-1 and TRBJ2-7; 12 nucleotides line up with TRBD2. V was pared by 6 bases and J by 6 bases, with 12 bases of the junction left unmatched. Germline V gene lookup returns CDR1 DFQATT and CDR2 SNEGSKA (reference sequence). The CDR3 length is 15 residues. CDR3: CSAISSGGAVVEQYF. The CDR3 DNA follows: TGCAGTGCCATTTCTAGCGGGGGGGCCGTGGTCGAGCAGTACTTC.

This clonotype was detected ten times or more. This chain uses TRBV6-5 with TRBJ2-7; 7 nucleotides line up with TRBD1. This CDR3 has 13 residues. CDR1 and CDR2 from the germline V gene are MNHEY and SVGAGI. Trimming at V came to 6 bases and at J to 5 bases, leaving 7 bases not matched to a gene. The CDR3 coding sequence is TGTGCCAGCAGAACGATGACAGGGAACGAGCAGTACTTC. This codes for CASRTMTGNEQYF.